This T cell receptor (beta chain) was recovered during a study of T cells in localized non-small cell lung cancer. On this clone itself: Its antigen remains unknown.

The germline V gene has CDR1 MNHEY and CDR2 SMNVEV (reference sequence). The CDR3 totals 14 residues. Trimming left V 6 bases short and J 2 bases short, with 10 bases between. Method: immunoSEQ multiplex PCR; TCRdb's copy keeps in-frame clones and lacks some. Of around 41,000 clones in the sample, about 91% were seen once. Findings and caveats of the study: Overall survival was longer when the density of T cells in the blood was higher. The greatest T cell clonality was found in uninvolved adjacent lung (higher than in tumor).

The sample here was PBMCs, taken before any cancer treatment. The sequence came from a woman aged 40-70 years with stage II lung adenocarcinoma. The chain joins TRBV27 to TRBJ1-4; D unresolved. The CDR3 loop reads CASRAGGTNEKLFF. The DNA for the CDR3 is TGTGCCAGCAGGGCGGGAGGGACTAATGAAAAACTGTTTTTT.